These 10 T cell receptor beta chains were sequenced from one sample in a study of T cells in Graves' hyperthyroidism and ophthalmopathy (dated by TCRdb to between 2017 and 2020). The method was multiplex PCR. Sequenced using an Illumina HiSeq 2000. The TCR beta CDR3 regions were amplified from RNA transcripts. A first-round RT-PCR of the TCR CDR3 used the HTBI primer set with the Qiagen OneStep RT-PCR kit. TCRdb itself trimmed the public reads at Q25 with fastp, ran MiXCR and retained productive beta chains. Each entry merges the rows of one CDR3 protein and shows their most common DNA and genes. The sample table records some 440,000 distinct CDR3 sequences; 15% to 19% of these occur just once. Around 7% of the sample goes to the ten largest clones. The sequenced sample consisted of blood. The receptors stem from a woman aged 18-30 years with Graves' hyperthyroidism.

V and J are TRBV6-2 or TRBV6-3 and TRBJ2-2, with a tentative D call TRBD1 (5 bases). Germline lookup yields CDR1 MNHEY and CDR2 SVGEGT. The V and J ends lost 5 bases and 1 base respectively, with 11 bases between them. This CDR3 contains 15 residues. CDR3 loop: CASSDRRGNTGELFF. The CDR3 DNA reads TGTGCCAGCAGTGATCGAAGGGGGAACACCGGGGAGCTGTTTTTT.

The chain carries TRBV20-1 and TRBJ2-7; tentatively, D is TRBD2 (7 bases). V was pared by 6 bases and J by 5 bases, with 17 bases between. Germline V gene data show CDR1 as DFQATT and CDR2 as SNEGSKA (reference sequence). The CDR3 contains 13 residues. CDR3 DNA sequence: TGCAGTGCCAGCAGCGGGACAATTCACGAGCAGTACTTC. Residues: CSASSGTIHEQYF.

This clonotype has at least ten counts. The chain couples TRBV20-1 to TRBJ1-2, with D perhaps matching TRBD1 (6 bases). The CDR3 has 13 amino acids. With 4 bases removed from V and 5 bases from J, the gap between germline ends came to 14 bases. Germline assignment: CDR1 DFQATT and CDR2 SNEGSKA (reference sequence). The CDR3 is CSAKAGTFYGYTF. CDR3 bases: TGCAGTGCTAAGGCCGGGACATTTTATGGCTACACCTTC.

This clonotype has more than one count but fewer than ten. The V call is TRBV24-1, the J call TRBJ2-3; D ambiguous. The V gene lost 4 bases and the J gene lost 2 bases, with 6 bases spanning the gap. The CDR3 contains 13 residues. The germline V gene encodes CDR1 KGHDR and CDR2 SFDVKD. In DNA form, the CDR3 reads TGTGCCACCAGTGACCCACCCACAGATACGCAGTATTTT. This codes for CATSDPPTDTQYF.

This clonotype has ten or more counts. In nucleotides, the CDR3 is TGCGCCAGCAGCGGCGTACAGGGAATACGGAACTATGGCTACACCTTC. Residues: CASSGVQGIRNYGYTF. The chain employs TRBV5-1 and TRBJ1-2; weak D call: TRBD1 (6 bases). Germline loops: CDR1 SGHRS, CDR2 YFSETQ. The CDR3 length is 16 residues. Deletions cut 4 bases from V and 2 bases from J, with 18 bases between.

This chain links TRBV11-2 with TRBJ2-5, with 8 bases identical to TRBD1. V shed 0 bases, J shed 6 bases, and the junction held 6 bases outside the gene matches. The CDR3 runs to 15 residues. Germline V gene lookup returns CDR1 SGHAT and CDR2 FQNNGV. The CDR3 sequence: CASSLEARGRKTQYF. The CDR3 nucleotides read TGTGCCAGCAGCTTAGAAGCCAGGGGGCGAAAGACCCAGTACTTC.

The chain recombines TRBV6-2 or TRBV6-3 with TRBJ1-3; the D is unclear. CDR1 is MNHEY, CDR2 SVGEGT, per germline. The CDR3 runs 12 residues. V lost 4 bases to trimming and J lost 8 bases, with 9 bases between them. The CDR3 protein is CASSSNGDTIYF. Here the CDR3 DNA reads TGTGCCAGCAGTTCCAACGGGGACACCATATATTTT.

This clonotype was observed at least ten times. V is TRBV3-1 and J is TRBJ1-1; D is undetermined. CDR3 length: 14 amino acids. Trimming shortened V by 1 base and J by 1 base, and 7 bases separated the two germline ends. Germline lookup yields CDR1 LGHDT and CDR2 YNNKEL (reference sequence). Written as DNA, the CDR3 is TGTGCCAGCAGCCAAGGAGGAAAGAACACTGAAGCTTTCTTT. Protein sequence: CASSQGGKNTEAFF.

This clonotype was picked up many times. The chain couples TRBV5-6 to TRBJ2-7, with 7 bases lining up with TRBD1. Germline V lookup: CDR1 SGHDT, CDR2 YYEEEE. V dropped 0 bases and J dropped 2; count of bases not matched to a gene: 11. The CDR3 totals 17 residues. CDR3 residues: CASSLEGSWDSPYEQYF. The CDR3 region has the DNA TGTGCCAGCAGCTTGGAAGGATCCTGGGACAGTCCCTACGAGCAGTACTTC.

This clonotype came up many times. This chain links TRBV5-5 with TRBJ2-7; 11 nucleotides line up with TRBD2. This CDR3 comprises 17 residues. CDR1 SGHKS and CDR2 YYEKEE come from the germline V gene (reference sequence). V shed 0 bases and J 3 bases; nucleotides not matched to a gene: 8. This CDR3 is CASSLAPTSGVNYEQYF. The CDR3 region has the DNA TGTGCCAGCAGCTTGGCCCCGACTAGCGGGGTCAACTACGAGCAGTACTTC.